This TCR beta chain was recorded in a study of STAT5B mutations in CD4+ large granular lymphocyte leukemia. The study's findings and limits: The CD4+ versus CD8+ T-LGLL clonality difference may reflect limited sample size. TRBV06-family usage was enriched in top patient clones (8/27) versus controls (2/35). Patient CD4-sorted repertoires looked more clonal than healthy CD4+ repertoires, even without putative leukemic clones. No patients shared main leukemic clonotypes, though 25% to 30% appeared at low frequency elsewhere.

A remark on this clone: Its antigen is not identified.

The CDR3 is 13 amino acids. Trimming removed 4 bases from V and 5 bases from J, with 10 bases in between. Germline V gene sequence: CDR1 SGHRS, CDR2 YFSETQ. Produced via immunoSEQ multiplex PCR; TCRdb's table is partial and in-frame only. The sample lists tens of thousands of clones, around 80% occurring once. The sequenced material came from CD4+ T cells from blood buffy coats. J is TRBJ2-4 and V is TRBV5-1; perhaps TRBD1 as D (5 bases). This clonotype was sampled from a human donor in good health. The CDR3 DNA reads TGCGCCAGCAGCCAGGACACACAAAACATTCAGTACTTC. Amino acid sequence: CASSQDTQNIQYF. Supplemented by reference TRBV5-1 and TRBJ2-4, the full variable domain reads KAGVTQTPRYLIKTRGQQVTLSCSPISGHRSVSWYQQTPGQGLQFLFEYFSETQRNKGNFPGRFSGRQFSNSRSEMNVSTLELGDSALYLCASSQDTQNIQYFGAGTRLSVL.